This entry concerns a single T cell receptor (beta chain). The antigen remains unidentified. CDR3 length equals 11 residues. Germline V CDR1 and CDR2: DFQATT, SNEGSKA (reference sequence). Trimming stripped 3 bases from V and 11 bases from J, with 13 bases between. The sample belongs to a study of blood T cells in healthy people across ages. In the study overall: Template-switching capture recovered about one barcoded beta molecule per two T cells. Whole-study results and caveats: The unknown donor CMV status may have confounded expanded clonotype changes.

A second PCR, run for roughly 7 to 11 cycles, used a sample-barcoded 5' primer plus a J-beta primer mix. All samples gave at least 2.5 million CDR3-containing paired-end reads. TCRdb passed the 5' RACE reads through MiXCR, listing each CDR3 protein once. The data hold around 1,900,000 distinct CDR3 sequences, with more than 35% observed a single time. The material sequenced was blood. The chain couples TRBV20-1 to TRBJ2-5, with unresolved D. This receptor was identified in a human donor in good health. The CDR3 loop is CSARWNSEQYF. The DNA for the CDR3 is TGCAGTGCTAGGTGGAACTCGGAGCAGTACTTC.